The 27 T cell receptor beta chains listed next were all sequenced from one sample in a study of cytomegalovirus exposure and HLA in healthy donors. Produced via immunoSEQ multiplex PCR; TCRdb's table is partial and in-frame only. The sample has 95,000 to 150,000 clones, 85% to 90% seen once; the top ten hold roughly 2%. The sequenced material came from PBMCs. The receptor set was obtained from a woman between 18 and 29 years old in good health and CMV-seronegative.

The V and J genes are TRBV2 and TRBJ2-5; TRBD1 aligns across 10 bases. From germline, CDR1 is SNHLY and CDR2 FYNNEI. With V trimmed by 6 bases and J by 5 bases, 9 bases remained unmatched. This CDR3 region has 15 residues. The CDR3 loop is CASSYGTGEWETQYF. Written as DNA, the CDR3 is TGTGCCAGCAGCTACGGGACAGGGGAATGGGAGACCCAGTACTTC.

The chain uses TRBV7-9 and TRBJ1-5; 9 positions match TRBD1. With 2 bases clipped from V and 6 bases from J, the junction kept 8 bases outside the gene matches. Germline loops: CDR1 SEHNR, CDR2 FQNEAQ (reference sequence). CDR3 length: 16 residues. The CDR3 DNA sequence: TGTGCCAGCAGCTTAATTACAGGGGGCACGAGTCAGCCCCAGCATTTT. Translating it yields CASSLITGGTSQPQHF.

This chain connects TRBV7-8 to TRBJ1-6; 7 nucleotides agree with TRBD1. Per the germline V gene, CDR1 is SGHVS and CDR2 is FQNEAQ. With 5 bases clipped from V and 0 bases from J, the junction kept 19 bases outside the gene matches. CDR3 size: 21 residues. The CDR3 reads CASSQGRGQTSPISYNSPLHF. As DNA, the CDR3 is TGTGCCAGCAGCCAGGGTCGGGGACAGACCAGCCCCATCTCCTATAATTCACCCCTCCACTTT. The entire variable domain, with the rest obtained from reference TRBV7-8 and TRBJ1-6, is as follows: GAGVSQSPRYKVAKRGQDVALRCDPISGHVSLFWYQQALGQGPEFLTYFQNEAQLDKSGLPSDRFFAERPEGSVSTLKIQRTQQEDSAVYLCASSQGRGQTSPISYNSPLHFGNGTRLTVT.

In its sample, this clone was seen once. This rearrangement joins TRBV4-3 to TRBJ2-7, with 10 bases lining up with TRBD2. The junction had 3 bases not matched to a gene; V was cut back by 1 base and J by 3 bases. The CDR3 consists of 15 residues. Per germline, CDR1 LGHNA and CDR2 YSLEER. The CDR3 is CASSQGLAGLYEQYF. CDR3 bases: TGCGCCAGCAGCCAAGGACTAGCGGGCCTCTACGAGCAGTACTTC.

The chain joins TRBV5-4 to TRBJ2-5; 8 bases fit TRBD2. The CDR3 contains 13 residues. J lost 8 bases, V lost 8 bases, and 11 bases had no gene match. Germline V gene data show CDR1 as SGHNT and CDR2 as YYREEE (reference sequence). CDR3 amino acids: CASSTSGAKTQYF. The CDR3 DNA reads TGTGCCAGTTCTACTAGCGGAGCCAAAACCCAGTACTTC.

This rearrangement joins TRBV4-1 to TRBJ2-3, with 8 bases matching TRBD2. The trim removed 5 bases at V and 0 bases at J, leaving 4 bases unmatched. Germline CDR1 and CDR2: MGHRA and YSYEKL. There are 15 residues in the CDR3. The CDR3 is CASSSRLASTDTQYF. The CDR3 DNA follows: TGCGCCAGCAGCTCCCGACTAGCGAGCACAGATACGCAGTATTTT.

The chain carries TRBV6-1 and TRBJ2-1; tentative D call: TRBD1 (6 bases). This CDR3 comprises 15 residues. Trimming shortened V by 2 bases and J by 9 bases, and 17 bases separated the two germline ends. Germline V gene sequence: CDR1 MNHNS, CDR2 SASEGT. CDR3 bases: TGTGCCAGCAGTGAAATGGGGGCCCTCTCACGTGAGCAGTTCTTC. It translates to CASSEMGALSREQFF.

This clone was found a few times. The V and J genes are TRBV11-1 and TRBJ2-1; D is possibly TRBD2 (5 bases). The germline V gene encodes CDR1 SGHAT and CDR2 FQDESV (reference sequence). The CDR3 runs 13 residues. The V end lost 5 bases, the J end lost 8 bases, and 13 bases lay between the germline ends. CDR3 coding DNA: TGTGCCAGCAGCCCCCTGGACGGGGATGAGCAGTTCTTC. Protein: CASSPLDGDEQFF.

The J gene is TRBJ2-7, the V gene TRBV6-1; no clear D gene. V was shortened by 1 base and J by 0 bases, with 10 bases between the two germline ends. This CDR3 is built from 15 residues. Germline CDR1 is MNHNS and CDR2 is SASEGT. CDR3 in amino acids: CASSEGSPSSYEQYF. CDR3 sequence (DNA): TGTGCCAGCAGTGAAGGATCACCGAGCTCCTACGAGCAGTACTTC.

The rearrangement joins TRBV5-1 to TRBJ2-7; 10 bases map to TRBD2. CDR3 size: 17 residues. Germline V lookup: CDR1 SGHRS, CDR2 YFSETQ. V trimming: 4 bases; J trimming: 0 bases; junction bases outside the gene matches: 10. CDR3 DNA: TGCGCCAGCAGCCCAGGACTAGCGGCCATGAGCTCCTACGAGCAGTACTTC. This gives the protein CASSPGLAAMSSYEQYF.

The chain uses TRBV14 and TRBJ2-1; 12 bases map to TRBD2. V was clipped by 1 base and J by 4 bases; unmatched bases: 20. The CDR3 extends over 22 amino acids. CDR1 and CDR2 (germline): SGHDN, FVKESK. The CDR3 nucleotides are TGTGCCAGCAGCCAAGGACTAGCGGGAGAAAAGTACCACTTCGGGGGGTACAATGAGCAGTTCTTC. Amino acids: CASSQGLAGEKYHFGGYNEQFF.

The genes are TRBV2 and TRBJ2-4, with D perhaps matching TRBD1 (6 bases). The CDR3 has 11 amino acids. V shed 5 bases and J shed 10 bases, with 9 bases lying between them. Germline lookup yields CDR1 SNHLY and CDR2 FYNNEI. The CDR3 nucleotides are TGTGCCAGCAGTCCGGACAGAATTCAGTACTTC. Its translation is CASSPDRIQYF.

The chain uses TRBV11-2 and TRBJ2-1, with a tentative D call TRBD2 (5 bases). CDR3 length: 15 residues. In germline, CDR1 is SGHAT, CDR2 FQNNGV. V lost 0 bases and J 3 bases, leaving 9 bases between the germline ends. In DNA form, the CDR3 reads TGTGCCAGCAGCTTAGACGGGATCTACTACAATGAGCAGTTCTTC. The encoded protein is CASSLDGIYYNEQFF.

V usage is TRBV13 and J usage is TRBJ2-3; TRBD2 aligns across 12 bases. The J segment lost 5 bases and the V segment lost 4 bases, leaving 10 bases of the junction unmatched. CDR1 is PRHDT and CDR2 is FYEKMQ in the germline V gene (reference sequence). The CDR3 is made up of 17 amino acids. CDR3 protein: CASSSSGGAEVGDTQYF. The CDR3 DNA reads TGTGCCAGCAGCTCTAGCGGGGGGGCCGAGGTGGGAGATACGCAGTATTTT.

This clone was observed many times. The chain is built from TRBV10-1 and TRBJ2-1, with 8 bases matching TRBD2. The germline V gene has CDR1 WNHNN and CDR2 SYGVQD (reference sequence). The CDR3 contains 15 residues. J lost 1 base, V lost 11 bases, and 10 bases had no gene match. The CDR3 nucleotides read TGCGCCGGGCAAACGGGACTAGTGTCCTACAATGAGCAGTTCTTC. It translates to CAGQTGLVSYNEQFF.

This chain uses TRBV5-6 with TRBJ1-3, with D unclear. Between the trimmed V and J ends, which lost 0 bases and 3 bases, there was a span of 4 bases. Looked up from germline, CDR1 is SGHDT and CDR2 is YYEEEE. The CDR3 runs 13 residues. The CDR3, as DNA: TGTGCCAGCAGCTTGGTGCGTGGAAACACCATATATTTT. It encodes CASSLVRGNTIYF.

J is TRBJ1-5 and V is TRBV4-2; TRBD1 is a possible D gene (5 bases). Germline CDR1 LGHNA, CDR2 YNFKEQ. CDR3 size: 16 residues. V lost 0 bases, J lost 2 bases, and 11 bases lay in between. CDR3 coding DNA: TGTGCCAGCAGCCAAGAGTTAGGGGCTGGCAATCAGCCCCAGCATTTT. It specifies CASSQELGAGNQPQHF.

The chain links TRBV5-5 to TRBJ1-1; D is unresolved. Germline CDR1 reads SGHKS; CDR2 reads YYEKEE (reference sequence). V lost 0 bases and J lost 6, with 9 bases in between. The CDR3 runs to 13 residues. The CDR3 nucleotides read TGTGCCAGCAGCTTGGGGAGGTTGGCTGAAGCTTTCTTT. Encoded protein: CASSLGRLAEAFF.

In nucleotides, the CDR3 is TGTGCCAGCAGTGACTCCTTAGCGGGAGACGCAGATACGCAGTATTTT. This encodes CASSDSLAGDADTQYF. This chain connects TRBV6-4 to TRBJ2-3, with 9 bases matching TRBD2. The trim removed 0 bases at V and 4 bases at J, leaving 5 bases unmatched. CDR3 length equals 16 residues. In germline, CDR1 is MRHNA, CDR2 SNTAGT.

CDR3: CSVEARGDRGLREQYF. DNA of the CDR3: TGCAGCGTTGAAGCCCGCGGGGACAGGGGGCTCCGGGAGCAGTACTTC. The genes are TRBV29-1 and TRBJ2-7; TRBD1 matches 12 bases. Trimming cost V 1 base and J 7 bases; bases outside gene matches: 11. CDR1 and CDR2 from the germline V gene are SQVTM and ANQGSEA. The CDR3 contains 16 residues.

The chain links TRBV5-4 to TRBJ1-5; D is perhaps TRBD1 (6 bases). V lost 2 bases and J lost 9, with 18 bases in between. Germline lookup yields CDR1 SGHNT and CDR2 YYREEE (reference sequence). The CDR3 spans 15 residues. In DNA form, the CDR3 reads TGTGCCAGCAGCTTTGGGGGCTTGATGGTAGGGCCCCAGCATTTT. It specifies CASSFGGLMVGPQHF.

V and J are TRBV5-4 and TRBJ2-1; the match to TRBD1 covers 8 bases. The CDR3 is 15 amino acids. Unmatched junction bases numbered 6, after V lost 5 bases and J lost 2 bases. From germline, CDR1 is SGHNT and CDR2 YYREEE (reference sequence). In DNA form, the CDR3 reads TGTGCCAGCAGGCAAGACAGGGGCCCCTACAATGAGCAGTTCTTC. Translated: CASRQDRGPYNEQFF. Variable domain in full (rest from reference TRBV5-4 and TRBJ2-1): ETGVTQSPTHLIKTRGQQVTLRCSSQSGHNTVSWYQQALGQGPQFIFQYYREEENGRGNFPPRFSGLQFPNYSSELNVNALELDDSALYLCASRQDRGPYNEQFFGPGTRLTVL.

The chain employs TRBV25-1 and TRBJ1-4; unclear D gene. Between the trimmed V and J ends, which lost 2 bases and 6 bases, there was a span of 16 bases. Per germline, CDR1 MGHDK and CDR2 SYGVNS. The CDR3 covers 16 residues. CDR3 protein: CASSELLGREHEKLFF. CDR3 nucleotides: TGTGCCAGCAGTGAACTATTGGGTAGGGAGCATGAAAAACTGTTTTTT. The whole variable domain, filled in from reference TRBV25-1 and TRBJ1-4, reads EADIYQTPRYLVIGTGKKITLECSQTMGHDKMYWYQQDPGMELHLIHYSYGVNSTEKGDLSSESTVSRIRTEHFPLTLESARPSHTSQYLCASSELLGREHEKLFFGSGTQLSVL.

This clone was seen only once. The V gene is TRBV4-1, the J gene TRBJ2-7; TRBD2 matches at 7 bases. Germline trimming cut 0 bases from V and 3 bases from J; bases unmatched to any gene: 11. The CDR3 sequence is 17 residues long. CDR1 is MGHRA and CDR2 is YSYEKL in the germline V gene. CDR3 protein: CASSQESRSGTFYEQYF. The CDR3 DNA reads TGCGCCAGCAGCCAAGAAAGTCGAAGCGGGACCTTCTACGAGCAGTACTTC.

V usage is TRBV13 and J usage is TRBJ2-3; TRBD2 might be the D (6 bases). The CDR3 covers 16 residues. Germline CDR1 reads PRHDT; CDR2 reads FYEKMQ (reference sequence). V lost 1 base and J 5 bases, leaving 16 bases between the germline ends. The CDR3 DNA reads TGTGCCAGCAGCTTAGCGGCGGGGTCTAGGCTAGATACGCAGTATTTT. Translating it yields CASSLAAGSRLDTQYF.

The chain uses TRBV4-1 and TRBJ2-7; D gene unclear. Germline V gene sequence: CDR1 MGHRA, CDR2 YSYEKL. Trimming removed 1 base from V and 2 bases from J, with 9 bases in between. The CDR3 covers 14 residues. The CDR3 DNA sequence: TGCGCCAGCAGCCAAGCTTACATCGCCTACGAGCAGTACTTC. Protein: CASSQAYIAYEQYF.

J is TRBJ2-7 and V is TRBV7-9; a possible D gene is TRBD1 (6 bases). This CDR3 region has 14 residues. V was pared by 3 bases and J by 3 bases, with 12 bases between. Germline CDR1 SEHNR, CDR2 FQNEAQ (reference sequence). The DNA of the CDR3 is TGTGCCAGCAGCTTTCAGGGGTTCCTCTACGAGCAGTACTTC. Encoded protein: CASSFQGFLYEQYF.